The 19 T cell receptor beta chains below all came from one sample that was sequenced in a study of beta chain features in type 1 diabetes. Every bit of the isolated RNA underwent reverse transcription, so sequencing read expressed TCRB transcripts. Sequencing used immunoSEQ multiplex PCR; TCRdb keeps in-frame clones, though not all of them. The sample has under 450,000 clones, roughly 14% seen once. The sequenced sample was naive CD4+ T cells from blood. The receptor set was obtained from a man in his thirties or forties in good health.

V gene TRBV5-4 combines with J gene TRBJ2-5, with TRBD2 as a possible D gene (6 bases). The length of the CDR3 is 14 residues. Between the trimmed V and J ends, which lost 4 bases and 4 bases, there was a span of 14 bases. Germline V gives CDR1 SGHNT, CDR2 YYREEE (reference sequence). In nucleotides, the CDR3 is TGTGCCAGCAGCGAGAGGGAGGTTGTAGAGACCCAGTACTTC. Translating it yields CASSEREVVETQYF.

V is TRBV28 and J is TRBJ2-3; D is undetermined. This CDR3 region has 13 residues. Germline assignment: CDR1 MDHEN and CDR2 SYDVKM. V lost 4 bases and J lost 10, with 15 bases in between. CDR3 amino acids: CASSSPPSWAQYF. As DNA, the CDR3 is TGTGCCAGCAGTTCCCCACCGTCATGGGCGCAGTATTTT.

This clone appeared a few times. This chain connects TRBV20-1 to TRBJ2-1; unclear D gene. V was shortened by 4 bases and J by 10 bases, with 11 bases between the two germline ends. Germline lookup yields CDR1 DFQATT and CDR2 SNEGSKA (reference sequence). The CDR3 runs 11 residues. The DNA of the CDR3 is TGCAGTGCTAAGAGCGCTCTCGAGCAGTTCTTC. Protein sequence: CSAKSALEQFF.

The rearrangement joins TRBV2 to TRBJ2-7, with D unresolved. V lost 0 bases and J lost 0, with 9 bases in between. The length of the CDR3 is 15 residues. Germline CDR1 SNHLY, CDR2 FYNNEI. The CDR3 sequence: CASSEAPRSSYEQYV. The CDR3 region has the DNA TGTGCCAGCAGTGAAGCACCCCGGAGCTCCTACGAGCAGTACGTC.

This clone was seen many times. This rearrangement joins TRBV29-1 to TRBJ1-2, with D hard to call. The germline V gene encodes CDR1 SQVTM and CDR2 ANQGSEA. V lost 0 bases and J lost 5, with 10 bases in between. This CDR3 is 13 amino acids long. This CDR3 is CSVEEVTAYGYTF. The CDR3 nucleotides read TGCAGCGTTGAAGAAGTTACCGCATATGGCTACACCTTC.

The chain recombines TRBV2 with TRBJ1-1; 8 bases map to TRBD1. Germline V CDR1 and CDR2: SNHLY, FYNNEI. The CDR3 spans 14 residues. The junction had 4 bases not matched to a gene; V was cut back by 7 bases and J by 0 bases. CDR3 DNA: TGTGCCAGCACAGAGACAGGGGTGAACACTGAAGCTTTCTTT. This translates into CASTETGVNTEAFF.

There are a few counts of this clone. The CDR3 DNA reads as TGTGCCAGCTCAAACTCCTACGAGCAGTACTTC. It translates to CASSNSYEQYF. The chain combines TRBV18 with TRBJ2-7; D unresolved. This CDR3 contains 11 residues. The germline CDR1 and CDR2 sequences are KGHSH and LQKENI. Trimming left V 5 bases short and J 0 bases short, with 2 bases between. Drawing the rest from reference TRBV18 and TRBJ2-7, the complete variable domain is NAGVMQNPRHLVRRRGQEARLRCSPMKGHSHVYWYRQLPEEGLKFMVYLQKENIIDESGMPKERFSAEFPKEGPSILRIQQVVRGDSAAYFCASSNSYEQYFGPGTRLTVT.

The table lists this clone with many counts. V is TRBV29-1 and J is TRBJ1-1; the D gene is possibly TRBD1 (6 bases). The ends were cut back, 5 bases at V and 10 bases at J, with 8 bases in the middle. Germline V lookup: CDR1 SQVTM, CDR2 ANQGSEA. The CDR3 totals 9 residues. CDR3 nucleotides: TGCAGCGTTTCCAGGGGAGCTTTCTTT. It specifies CSVSRGAFF.

This clone occurred a few times. J is TRBJ2-7 and V is TRBV4-2; TRBD1 is a possible D gene (5 bases). The CDR3 totals 20 residues. The V gene's germline CDR1 is LGHNA and CDR2 YNFKEQ. Trimming left V 1 base short and J 3 bases short, with 28 bases between. CDR3 sequence: CASSQGLSNRRGRVYYEQYV. The CDR3 region has the DNA TGTGCCAGCAGCCAAGGCCTCTCAAACCGTAGGGGCCGGGTTTACTACGAGCAGTACGTC.

There are a few counts of this clone. The V gene is TRBV29-1, the J gene TRBJ2-4, with D perhaps matching TRBD2 (6 bases). CDR3 length: 13 amino acids. Germline CDR1 is SQVTM and CDR2 is ANQGSEA. V lost 4 bases and J lost 4, with 11 bases in between. As DNA, the CDR3 is TGCAGCGTTGTGGGGGGAATAAAAAACATTCAGTACTTC. The encoded protein is CSVVGGIKNIQYF.

The J gene is TRBJ2-1, the V gene TRBV11-2, with 12 bases lining up with TRBD2. The CDR3 covers 15 residues. CDR1 SGHAT and CDR2 FQNNGV come from the germline V gene. V lost 8 bases, J lost 8 bases, and 10 bases stayed unmatched. CDR3 amino acids: CASLRLAGERHEQFF. In nucleotides, the CDR3 is TGTGCCAGCCTTAGACTAGCGGGAGAAAGACATGAGCAGTTCTTC.

This clone was observed a few times. The chain joins TRBV30 to TRBJ1-2, with D tentatively TRBD1 (5 bases). Trimming removed 0 bases from V and 4 bases from J, with 18 bases in between. CDR1 and CDR2 from the germline V gene are GTSNPN and SVGIG (reference sequence). This CDR3 is 16 amino acids long. The CDR3 DNA reads TGTGCCTGGAGTGTACTTTTACAGGCCGAGCGCTATGGCTACACCTTC. Amino acid sequence: CAWSVLLQAERYGYTF.

This clone has just a few counts. The chain carries TRBV5-1 and TRBJ2-2; D is undetermined. The CDR3 has 13 residues. V lost 2 bases and J 6 bases, leaving 8 bases between the germline ends. The germline CDR1 and CDR2 sequences are SGHRS and YFSETQ. As DNA, the CDR3 is TGCGCCAGCAGCTTCGACGGACCCGGGGAGCTGTTTTTT. Translated, it gives CASSFDGPGELFF.

J is TRBJ2-3 and V is TRBV9; no reliable D call. Trimming pared 0 bases from V and 2 bases from J, leaving 10 bases between. Germline V gene sequence: CDR1 SGDLS, CDR2 YYNGEE. The CDR3 has 15 residues. Here the CDR3 reads CASSVADFPTDTQYF. Written as DNA, the CDR3 is TGTGCCAGCAGCGTAGCGGATTTCCCCACAGATACGCAGTATTTT.

This clone was recorded a few times. V usage is TRBV5-1 and J usage is TRBJ2-3; the D gene is possibly TRBD2 (7 bases). CDR1 is SGHRS and CDR2 is YFSETQ in the germline V gene. The CDR3 is 14 amino acids. V dropped 5 bases and J dropped 0 bases, with 10 bases sitting between them. CDR3 in DNA: TGCGCCAGCAGTCGGGGGGCTAGCACAGATACGCAGTATTTT. Its translation is CASSRGASTDTQYF.

J is TRBJ2-7 and V is TRBV6-5; no definite D call. Trimming removed 5 bases at V and 0 bases at J, with 11 bases between. The V gene's germline CDR1 is MNHEY and CDR2 SVGAGI. The CDR3 is 14 amino acids. The CDR3, as DNA: TGTGCCAGCAGTGATTCGCGACGCTCCTACGAGCAGTACGTC. Translated: CASSDSRRSYEQYV.

This clone was counted between two and nine times. The chain employs TRBV14 and TRBJ2-1; D is undetermined. CDR1 and CDR2 from the germline V gene are SGHDN and FVKESK. Trimming pared 1 base from V and 5 bases from J, leaving 9 bases between. This CDR3 is 14 amino acids long. CDR3 bases: TGTGCCAGCAGCCAAGTTCTGGTCCACAATGAGCAGTTCTTC. Translation gives CASSQVLVHNEQFF.

This clone occurred a few times. The J gene is TRBJ1-4, the V gene TRBV30; 7 nucleotides match TRBD1. The CDR3 spans 12 residues. Per germline, CDR1 GTSNPN and CDR2 SVGIG (reference sequence). V lost 4 bases, J lost 7 bases, and 3 bases stayed unmatched. CDR3 loop: CAWNRGSEKLFF. The CDR3 DNA is TGTGCCTGGAACAGGGGAAGTGAAAAACTGTTTTTT.

This clone was seen a handful of times. V usage is TRBV7-8 and J usage is TRBJ2-7; D unresolved. The CDR3 runs 15 residues. The germline V gene has CDR1 SGHVS and CDR2 FQNEAQ. Trimming pared 0 bases from V and 3 bases from J, leaving 12 bases between. The CDR3 protein is CASSLALQAGYEQYF. CDR3 in DNA: TGTGCCAGCAGCTTAGCTCTCCAGGCCGGCTACGAGCAGTACTTC.